This T cell receptor beta chain came from a study of beta chain features in type 1 diabetes. As concerns this clone: Its antigen is unidentified.

What was sequenced were expressed TCRB transcripts, since all of the isolated RNA had been reverse transcribed. Only in-frame clones appear in the TCRdb table, and some are missing; sequencing was by immunoSEQ multiplex PCR. The table lists under 550,000 clones, more than 9.5% of them singletons, with 0.046% in the top ten. Blood was collected once per donor into heparin, averaging approximately 0.12 L. Overall study results and limits: Moderately but significantly shorter TCRB CDR3s were found in Type 1 diabetes patients in all four CD4+ subsets.

The sequencing sample was made of naive CD4+ T cells from blood. The clonotype comes from a woman aged 18-35 years in good health.

CDR3 DNA: TGCAGCTCCTACGGAACAGGGGGCGGCACAGATACGCAGTATTTT. Its protein is CSSYGTGGGTDTQYF. The chain couples TRBV29-1 to TRBJ2-3; TRBD1 matches at 9 bases. V lost 8 bases, J lost 1 base, and 10 bases stayed unmatched. CDR1 is SQVTM and CDR2 is ANQGSEA in the germline V gene. The CDR3 runs to 15 residues.